The T cell receptor (beta chain) under discussion was sequenced for a study of sequential checkpoint blockade in melanoma. Across the whole study: Randomization was 1:1 between first-line nivolumab→ipilimumab and ipilimumab→nivolumab.

This table comes from immunoSEQ multiplex PCR, and its TCRdb copy is limited to in-frame clones, with some not included. The data hold about 25,000 clones, with about 77% observed a single time. Specified treatment: randomized to nivolumab then ipilimumab (arm A) or the reverse (arm B). The clonotype comes from a human donor with melanoma. The material was CD8+ T cells sorted from blood (inferred from file names), obtained from a patient given nivolumab and ipilimumab in sequence.

CDR3 nucleotides: TGTGCCAGCAGCTTAGATGCGGGGGGACCCTACAATGAGCAGTTCTTC. As protein: CASSLDAGGPYNEQFF. This chain uses TRBV11-2 with TRBJ2-1; 8 positions match TRBD2. Unmatched junction bases numbered 3, after V lost 0 bases and J lost 2 bases. The germline V gene encodes CDR1 SGHAT and CDR2 FQNNGV. The CDR3 length is 16 residues.